This T cell receptor beta chain was found in a study of blood T cell repertoires in COVID-19. At the level of the study: Donors in the United States, Italy and Spain gave samples during acute or convalescent COVID-19. PBMCs, B-cell-depleted T cells, or T cells provided the cDNA or gDNA that made up the material.

The CDR3 totals 15 residues. Trimming pared 2 bases from V and 6 bases from J, leaving 16 bases between. The germline gives CDR1 LGHDT, CDR2 YNNKEL (reference sequence). As processed by the authors: Nucleated cell number was recorded as an estimate derived from reference gene primer amplification. Clones were sequenced by immunoSEQ multiplex PCR, and TCRdb holds only the in-frame ones, with some missing. The D gene and trimming were derived from the DNA, and the V and J assignments and clone size from that table. Among fewer than 150,000 clones listed, 85% were seen once. This chain links TRBV3-1 (or the pseudogene TRBV3-2) with TRBJ1-2; D call uncertain. The source of this sequence is a human donor in a cohort sampled during active COVID-19. Material for sequencing was peripheral blood. The CDR3 coding sequence is TGTGCCAGCAGCCAAAACCTGGAGAATCTAAATGGCTACACCTTC. Protein product: CASSQNLENLNGYTF.